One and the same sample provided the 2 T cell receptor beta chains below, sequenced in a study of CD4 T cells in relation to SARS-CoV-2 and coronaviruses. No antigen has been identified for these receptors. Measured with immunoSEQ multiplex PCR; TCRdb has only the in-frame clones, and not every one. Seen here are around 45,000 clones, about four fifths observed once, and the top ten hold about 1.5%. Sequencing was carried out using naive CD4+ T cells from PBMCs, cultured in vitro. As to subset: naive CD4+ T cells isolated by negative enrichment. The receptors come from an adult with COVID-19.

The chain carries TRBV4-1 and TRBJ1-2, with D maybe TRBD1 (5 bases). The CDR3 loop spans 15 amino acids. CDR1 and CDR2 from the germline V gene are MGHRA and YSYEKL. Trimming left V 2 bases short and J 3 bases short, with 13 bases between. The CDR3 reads CASSQPDRGYYGYTF. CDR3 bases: TGCGCCAGCAGCCAACCCGACAGAGGATACTATGGCTACACCTTC.

The CDR3 reads CASSQQAAGAYEQYF. As DNA, the CDR3 is TGTGCCAGCAGCCAACAGGCAGCGGGGGCCTACGAGCAGTACTTC. The rearrangement links TRBV3-1 (or the pseudogene TRBV3-2) to TRBJ2-7; 8 nucleotides align to TRBD2. Trimming removed 2 bases from V and 2 bases from J; junction bases left unmatched: 5. This CDR3 is 15 amino acids long. Germline values: CDR1 LGHDT, CDR2 YNNKEL (reference sequence).